This T cell receptor beta chain was captured in a study of naive and memory T cell subsets (dated by TCRdb to about 2017). Describing the broader study: The figure summarizing these samples reported some 10 blood donors, 7 tuberculin skin test biopsies and 3 saline control biopsies. PCR2 was typically performed as a SYBR Green qPCR that was stopped at a set threshold, although end-point PCR (roughly 6 cycles) could be used instead for low-input samples. What the research found in general, with its limitations: The RNA-based method was acknowledged as potentially sensitive to TCR transcript changes with T cell activation and differentiation.

This clonotype was recorded a few times. Its recognized antigen is unknown. No clone much larger than this one lies a single base away; base qualities are absent. The CDR3 runs 16 residues from the cysteine to the phenylalanine. Just the 48-base CDR3 DNA is kept, in frame starting at base 1. The V end gives up 1 base and the J end 5 bases, leaving 13 bases in the junction not matched to a gene. From the germline V gene (reference sequence), CDR1 is DFQATT and CDR2 is SNEGSKA. For whole blood analysis, about 2.6 ml of peripheral blood was collected from healthy adult volunteers into Tempus tubes, and RNA was extracted following the manufacturer's instructions. The study reported a robust and sensitive protocol to amplify, sequence and analyze TCRs, based on 3' ligation of a UMI-containing oligonucleotide to TCR cDNA. Before reverse transcription, total RNA that had not been cell sorted was treated with RQ1 DNase, with a target input of roughly 1 to 1,100 ng. Libraries were prepared from skin biopsies and whole blood so that pipeline robustness could be tested in samples in which T cells form a minority population.

Library generation was performed with 5' RACE. For the blood and skin samples, reverse transcription of TCR RNA was done with SuperScript IV along with alpha and beta constant region primers. Four rounds of PCR, run with the SP2 primer together with nested alpha and beta constant region primers, were used to amplify the ligated cDNA. Using T4 RNA ligase 1, an oligonucleotide carrying both the Illumina SP2 primer and a UMI was ligated onto the 3' end of the cDNA. To prevent hairpin formation, the 12-nucleotide UMI was made up of two random hexamers with an eight-base spacer between them. From the second PCR onward, TCR alpha and beta chain libraries were processed separately and dual indexed for multiplexing. After pooling, the indexed libraries were analyzed by capillary electrophoresis and sequenced on either an Illumina MiSeq or NextSeq. PhiX DNA at roughly 5-8% was spiked into libraries to increase base diversity and improve cluster recognition. In the source study's methods: Demultiplexor extracted UMIs from read 2, combined them with read 1 TCR sequence, and split reads by sample indices. V and J genes and V-J junctions were identified by Decombinator, and each TCR was assigned a five-part identifier that included V and J deletions. Collapsinator used UMIs to correct sequencing errors and PCR amplification heterogeneity, yielding UMI-based abundance per TCR. CDR3Translator converted identifiers to nucleotide sequence, translated to amino acids, and extracted CDR3 regions using terminal motifs. Error-corrected alpha and beta TCR counts from blood and skin were compared after normalization to input RNA amount. TCRdb took the public reads, trimmed them with fastp at Q25, ran MiXCR for clone calling and kept in-frame beta chains. Rows with a matching CDR3 protein are joined into one entry that keeps the most common DNA and genes. The V and J calls and clone size are TCRdb's, not the authors'. The table for this sample lists approximately 27,000 distinct CDR3 sequences; roughly 25% of them were counted only once. The ten largest clones add up to 1.8% of the sample.

The receptor was isolated from a female donor in good health. This chain joins TRBV20-1 to TRBJ2-7, with TRBD2 matching 8 junction bases. The nucleotide sequence reads as follows: TGCAGTGCTAGAGTTCGGGGGGGGGCCATAAGGCACGAGCAGTACTTC. This sequence encodes CSARVRGGAIRHEQYF.